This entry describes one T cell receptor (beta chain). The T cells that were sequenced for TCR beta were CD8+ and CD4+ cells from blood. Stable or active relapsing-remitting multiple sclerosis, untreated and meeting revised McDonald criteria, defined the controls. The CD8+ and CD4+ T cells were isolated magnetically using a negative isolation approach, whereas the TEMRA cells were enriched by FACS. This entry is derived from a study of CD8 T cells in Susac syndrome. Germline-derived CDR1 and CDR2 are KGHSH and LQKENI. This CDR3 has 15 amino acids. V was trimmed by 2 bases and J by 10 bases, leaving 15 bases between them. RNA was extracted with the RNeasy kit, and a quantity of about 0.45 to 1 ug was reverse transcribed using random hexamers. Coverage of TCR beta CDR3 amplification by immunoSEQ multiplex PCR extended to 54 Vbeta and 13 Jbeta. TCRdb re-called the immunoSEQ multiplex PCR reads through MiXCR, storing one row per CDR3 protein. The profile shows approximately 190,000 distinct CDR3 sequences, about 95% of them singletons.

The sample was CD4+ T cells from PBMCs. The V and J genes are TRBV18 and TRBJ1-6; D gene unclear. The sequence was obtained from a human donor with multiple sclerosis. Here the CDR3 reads CASSPTPRNESPLHF. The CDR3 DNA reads TGTGCCAGCTCACCAACCCCCCGGAATGAGTCACCCCTCCACTTT. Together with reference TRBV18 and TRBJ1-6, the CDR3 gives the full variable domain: NAGVMQNPRHLVRRRGQEARLRCSPMKGHSHVYWYRQLPEEGLKFMVYLQKENIIDESGMPKERFSAEFPKEGPSILRIQQVVRGDSAAYFCASSPTPRNESPLHFGNGTRLTVT.